The clone carrying this T cell receptor beta chain was observed a few times. The authors reverse transcribed all of the isolated RNA, so sequencing captured expressed TCRB transcripts. Here immunoSEQ multiplex PCR was the method, and the copy in TCRdb shows in-frame clones only, minus some. The sample holds almost 250,000 clones, 13% to 15% seen once. The data are from a study of beta chain features in type 1 diabetes. Unmatched junction bases numbered 4, after V lost 3 bases and J lost 6 bases. CDR1 SGHDN and CDR2 FVKESK come from the germline V gene. This CDR3 contains 13 residues. Material for sequencing was naive CD4+ T cells from blood. The rearrangement joins TRBV14 to TRBJ1-2; 7 bases are a match to TRBD1. The receptor's source is a woman aged 40 to 50 in good health. The CDR3: CASSQLTGDGYTF. CDR3 DNA sequence: TGTGCCAGCAGCCAGTTAACAGGGGATGGCTACACCTTC.